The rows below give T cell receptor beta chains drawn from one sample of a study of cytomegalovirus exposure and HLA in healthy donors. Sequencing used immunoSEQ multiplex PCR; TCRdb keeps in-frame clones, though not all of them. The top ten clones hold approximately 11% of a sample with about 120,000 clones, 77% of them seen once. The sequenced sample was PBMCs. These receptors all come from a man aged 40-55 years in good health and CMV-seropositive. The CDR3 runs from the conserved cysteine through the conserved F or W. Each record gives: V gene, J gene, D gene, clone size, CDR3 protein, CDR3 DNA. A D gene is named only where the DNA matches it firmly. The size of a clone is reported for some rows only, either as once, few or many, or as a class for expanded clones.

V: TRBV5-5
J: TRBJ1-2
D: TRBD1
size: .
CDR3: CASSLKHGVVTGVRYGYTF
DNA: TGTGCCAGCAGCTTAAAACATGGGGTTGTGACAGGGGTCCGTTATGGCTACACCTTC

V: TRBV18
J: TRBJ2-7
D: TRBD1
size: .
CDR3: CASSPDRGHEQYF
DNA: TGTGCCAGCTCACCAGACAGGGGCCACGAGCAGTACTTC

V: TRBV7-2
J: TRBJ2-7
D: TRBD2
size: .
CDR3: CASSLEPSGYEQYF
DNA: TGTGCCAGCAGCTTAGAGCCTAGCGGTTACGAGCAGTACTTC

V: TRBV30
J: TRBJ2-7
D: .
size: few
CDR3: CAWAENWEQYF
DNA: TGTGCCTGGGCCGAGAATTGGGAGCAGTACTTC

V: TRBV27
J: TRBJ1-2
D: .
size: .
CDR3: CASSRGDGYTF
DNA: TGTGCCAGCAGTCGGGGGGACGGCTACACCTTC

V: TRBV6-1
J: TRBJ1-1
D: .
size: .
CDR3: CASSDPRGGRTEAFF
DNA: TGTGCCAGCAGTGACCCTAGGGGGGGCCGAACTGAAGCTTTCTTT

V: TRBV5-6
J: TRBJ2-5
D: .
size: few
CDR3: CASSLTGSREQYF
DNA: TGTGCCAGCAGTTTGACAGGCTCACGGGAGCAGTACTTC

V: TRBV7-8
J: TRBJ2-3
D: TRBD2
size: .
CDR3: CASSLASGELGDTQYF
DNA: TGTGCCAGCAGCTTAGCGAGCGGGGAGCTCGGAGATACGCAGTATTTT

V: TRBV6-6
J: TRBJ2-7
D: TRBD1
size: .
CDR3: CASDPGQGAYEQYF
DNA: TGTGCCAGTGACCCGGGACAGGGGGCCTACGAGCAGTACTTC

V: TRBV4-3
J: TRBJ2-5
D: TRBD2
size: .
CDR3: CASSQLPGLAGQETQYF
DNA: TGCGCCAGCAGCCAACTACCGGGACTAGCGGGCCAAGAGACCCAGTACTTC

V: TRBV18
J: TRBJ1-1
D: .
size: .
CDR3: CASSPRAGDLTEAFF
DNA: TGTGCCAGCTCACCACGCGCAGGGGATCTCACTGAAGCTTTCTTT

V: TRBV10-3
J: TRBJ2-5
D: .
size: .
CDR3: CAISESLKGEETQYF
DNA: TGTGCCATCAGTGAGTCGTTGAAGGGGGAAGAGACCCAGTACTTC

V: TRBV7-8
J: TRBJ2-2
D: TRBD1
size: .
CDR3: CASRQGQGRGGELFF
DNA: TGTGCCAGCAGACAGGGACAGGGGAGGGGGGGGGAGCTGTTTTTT

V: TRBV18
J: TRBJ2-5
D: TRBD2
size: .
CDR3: CASSPPGLAPQETQYF
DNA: TGTGCCAGCTCACCTCCGGGACTAGCGCCTCAAGAGACCCAGTACTTC

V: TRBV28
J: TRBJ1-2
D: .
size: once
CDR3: CASSSHPGFGHRFYTF
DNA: TGTGCCAGCAGTTCCCACCCCGGGTTCGGACACCGTTTTTACACCTTC

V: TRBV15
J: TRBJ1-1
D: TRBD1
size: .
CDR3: CATSKDRMNTEAFF
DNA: TGTGCCACCAGCAAGGACAGGATGAACACTGAAGCTTTCTTT

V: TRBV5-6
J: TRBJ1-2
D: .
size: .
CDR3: CASSFAGGYGYTF
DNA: TGTGCCAGCAGCTTTGCGGGGGGGTATGGCTACACCTTC

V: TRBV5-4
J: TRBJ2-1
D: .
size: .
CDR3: CASSQDATDYNEQFF
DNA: TGTGCCAGCAGCCAAGATGCGACTGACTACAATGAGCAGTTCTTC

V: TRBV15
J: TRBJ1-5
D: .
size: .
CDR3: CATSRVRISHQPQHF
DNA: TGTGCCACCAGCAGAGTTAGGATTAGCCATCAGCCCCAGCATTTT

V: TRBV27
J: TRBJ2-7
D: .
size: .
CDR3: CASSLSGRGPYEQYF
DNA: TGTGCCAGCAGTTTAAGCGGGCGGGGGCCCTACGAGCAGTACTTC

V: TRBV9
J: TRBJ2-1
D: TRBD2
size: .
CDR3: CASSFGTRDNEQFF
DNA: TGTGCCAGCAGCTTCGGGACTAGAGACAATGAGCAGTTCTTC

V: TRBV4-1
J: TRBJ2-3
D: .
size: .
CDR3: CASSQPRLADRESTDTQYF
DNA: TGCGCCAGCAGCCAGCCAAGGCTAGCGGACAGGGAGAGCACAGATACGCAGTATTTT